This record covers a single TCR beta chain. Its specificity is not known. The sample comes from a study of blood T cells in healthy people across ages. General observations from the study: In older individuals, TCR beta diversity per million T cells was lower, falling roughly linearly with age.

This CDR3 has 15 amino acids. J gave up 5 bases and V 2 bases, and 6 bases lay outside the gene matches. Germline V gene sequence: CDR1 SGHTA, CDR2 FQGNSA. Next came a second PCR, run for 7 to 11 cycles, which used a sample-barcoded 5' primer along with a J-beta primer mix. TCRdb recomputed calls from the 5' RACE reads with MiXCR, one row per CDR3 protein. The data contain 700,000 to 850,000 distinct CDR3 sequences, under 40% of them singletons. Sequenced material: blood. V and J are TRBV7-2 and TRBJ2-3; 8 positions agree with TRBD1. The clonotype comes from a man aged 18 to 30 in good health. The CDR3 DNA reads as TGTGCCAGCAGCTTAAATGCAGGGGGCATAGATACGCAGTATTTT. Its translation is CASSLNAGGIDTQYF.